These T cell receptor beta chains were read from a single sample in a study of beta chain features in type 1 diabetes. Profiled with immunoSEQ multiplex PCR; TCRdb holds only in-frame clones, not every one. Seen here are about 230,000 clones, 9.6% observed once, and the top ten hold less than 0.035%. Sequencing used naive CD4+ T cells from blood. These receptors all stem from a woman aged 18-29 years in good health. Each CDR3 is given with its conserved first and last residue. D genes are given only for firm matches. Clone size is stated in some rows and not others, as once, few, many or a class when expanded.

CDR3aa: CASSSTSGGYNEQFF; CDR3nt: TGTGCCAGCAGCTCCACTAGCGGGGGATACAATGAGCAGTTCTTC; d_gene: TRBD2; abundance: few; j_gene: TRBJ2-1; v_gene: TRBV5-4
CDR3aa: CASSFGTEETQYF; CDR3nt: TGTGCCAGCAGCTTCGGGACAGAAGAGACCCAGTACTTC; d_gene: TRBD1; abundance: -; j_gene: TRBJ2-5; v_gene: TRBV7-3
CDR3aa: CASSDRTSTDTQYF; CDR3nt: TGTGCCAGCAGCGACAGGACTAGCACAGATACGCAGTATTTT; d_gene: -; abundance: few; j_gene: TRBJ2-3; v_gene: TRBV6-1
CDR3aa: CASSRGTSGRAEGDTQYF; CDR3nt: TGCGCCAGCAGCCGGGGGACTAGCGGGAGGGCCGAGGGAGATACGCAGTATTTT; d_gene: TRBD2; abundance: few; j_gene: TRBJ2-3; v_gene: TRBV5-1
CDR3aa: CASSASSGTPYNEQFF; CDR3nt: TGTGCCAGCAGCGCCTCTAGCGGGACCCCCTACAATGAGCAGTTCTTC; d_gene: TRBD2; abundance: -; j_gene: TRBJ2-1; v_gene: TRBV5-4
CDR3aa: CASSYSIQRTNIQYF; CDR3nt: TGTGCCAGCAGTTACTCGATCCAGCGCACGAACATTCAGTACTTC; d_gene: -; abundance: few; j_gene: TRBJ2-4; v_gene: TRBV6-6
CDR3aa: CASSPPGQGWNEQFF; CDR3nt: TGTGCCAGCTCACCGCCGGGACAGGGGTGGAATGAGCAGTTCTTC; d_gene: TRBD1; abundance: many; j_gene: TRBJ2-1; v_gene: TRBV18
CDR3aa: CASSQDPPERGDTQYF; CDR3nt: TGTGCCAGCAGCCAAGATCCCCCAGAACGGGGGGATACGCAGTATTTT; d_gene: -; abundance: few; j_gene: TRBJ2-3; v_gene: TRBV4-2
CDR3aa: CASSPREGFSGYTF; CDR3nt: TGTGCCAGCTCACCACGGGAGGGATTCTCTGGCTACACCTTC; d_gene: -; abundance: -; j_gene: TRBJ1-2; v_gene: TRBV18
CDR3aa: CASGTHRGVEAGNYGYTF; CDR3nt: TGTGCCAGCGGAACCCACCGGGGGGTTGAGGCGGGTAACTATGGCTACACCTTC; d_gene: -; abundance: -; j_gene: TRBJ1-2; v_gene: TRBV9
CDR3aa: CASARTLAGGSTDTQYF; CDR3nt: TGTGCCAGCGCTAGGACCTTAGCGGGAGGCAGCACAGATACGCAGTATTTT; d_gene: TRBD2; abundance: -; j_gene: TRBJ2-3; v_gene: TRBV13
CDR3aa: CASSPRLASSYEQYF; CDR3nt: TGTGCCAGCAGTCCCAGACTAGCGAGCTCCTACGAGCAGTACTTC; d_gene: TRBD2; abundance: few; j_gene: TRBJ2-7; v_gene: TRBV27
CDR3aa: CASSPDGTGGTGELFF; CDR3nt: TGCGCCAGCAGCCCAGACGGGACAGGGGGTACCGGGGAGCTGTTTTTT; d_gene: TRBD1; abundance: many; j_gene: TRBJ2-2; v_gene: TRBV23-1
CDR3aa: CASSLSDNPYEQYF; CDR3nt: TGTGCCAGCAGCTTATCGGACAATCCCTACGAGCAGTACTTC; d_gene: -; abundance: -; j_gene: TRBJ2-7; v_gene: TRBV7-9
CDR3aa: CASSPLSGQAAFYGYTF; CDR3nt: TGTGCCAGCTCACCATTAAGTGGACAGGCCGCGTTCTATGGCTACACCTTC; d_gene: TRBD1; abundance: -; j_gene: TRBJ1-2; v_gene: TRBV18
CDR3aa: CASSPRQSYGYTF; CDR3nt: TGTGCCAGCTCACCAAGACAGAGCTATGGCTACACCTTC; d_gene: -; abundance: -; j_gene: TRBJ1-2; v_gene: TRBV18
CDR3aa: CASSQSTGTQGGKLFF; CDR3nt: TGTGCCAGCAGCCAATCCACCGGGACTCAGGGCGGAAAACTGTTTTTT; d_gene: -; abundance: few; j_gene: TRBJ1-4; v_gene: TRBV4-2
CDR3aa: CASSQLGTGATGGGYTF; CDR3nt: TGTGCCAGCAGCCAACTCGGGACAGGCGCTACCGGAGGTGGCTACACCTTC; d_gene: TRBD1; abundance: few; j_gene: TRBJ1-2; v_gene: TRBV4-2
CDR3aa: CASSLGPRDRGGEKLFF; CDR3nt: TGCGCCAGCAGCTTGGGACCTCGGGACAGGGGTGGCGAAAAACTGTTTTTT; d_gene: TRBD1; abundance: -; j_gene: TRBJ1-4; v_gene: TRBV5-1
CDR3aa: CASSRAASGGADTQYF; CDR3nt: TGTGCCAGTAGCCGAGCTGCTAGCGGGGGGGCAGATACGCAGTATTTT; d_gene: TRBD2; abundance: -; j_gene: TRBJ2-3; v_gene: TRBV19
CDR3aa: CSVDPDRGGEQYF; CDR3nt: TGCAGCGTTGACCCGGACAGGGGAGGAGAGCAGTACTTC; d_gene: TRBD1; abundance: few; j_gene: TRBJ2-7; v_gene: TRBV29-1
CDR3aa: CASSPLRTRTNTGELFF; CDR3nt: TGTGCCAGCAGCCCCCTCCGGACTAGGACGAACACCGGGGAGCTGTTTTTT; d_gene: TRBD2; abundance: few; j_gene: TRBJ2-2; v_gene: TRBV7-9
CDR3aa: CASIDRVSYGYTF; CDR3nt: TGTGCCAGCATAGACAGGGTGAGCTATGGCTACACCTTC; d_gene: TRBD1; abundance: once; j_gene: TRBJ1-2; v_gene: TRBV6-1
CDR3aa: CASSSDRGNTEAFF; CDR3nt: TGCGCCAGCAGCTCGGACAGGGGGAACACTGAAGCTTTCTTT; d_gene: TRBD1; abundance: -; j_gene: TRBJ1-1; v_gene: TRBV5-1